This TCR beta chain was identified during a study of blood T cells in healthy people across ages. Study findings and constraints: There was a strong correlation between TCR beta diversity and naive T cell percentage. Both naive CD4+ cell counts and diversity were greater in long-lived donors than in aged donors.

Using a J-beta primer mix together with a sample-barcoded 5' primer, a second PCR was run for roughly 7 to 12 cycles. From the 5' RACE reads, TCRdb called clonotypes with MiXCR, one entry per CDR3 protein. The sample carries about 320,000 distinct CDR3 sequences, roughly 27% recorded once. This clonotype came up many times. Its antigen remains unknown. The receptor's source is a woman aged 70-85 years in good health. Sequences were obtained from blood.

Written as DNA, the CDR3 is TGTGCCAGCAGCTTAGGGGTAGGCCTAGCGGAAGTCTACGAGCAGTACTTC. It codes for CASSLGVGLAEVYEQYF. The V and J genes are TRBV7-2 and TRBJ2-7; 7 nucleotides align to TRBD2. V lost 1 base, J lost 3 bases, and 12 bases stayed unmatched. CDR1 is SGHTA and CDR2 is FQGNSA in the germline V gene. The CDR3 is made up of 17 amino acids.